The 14 T cell receptor beta chains below all came from one sample that was sequenced in a study of shared clonotypes between healthy human individuals. Sequenced by immunoSEQ multiplex PCR; TCRdb stores in-frame clones only, minus some. The sample holds roughly 1 million clones; roughly 70% are singletons and the top ten take over 1.3%. The sample was memory CD4+ T cells sorted from blood. The subset denotes: CD45RA-negative fraction. Source of these receptors: a man aged 18 to 30 in good health.

This clone was recorded many times. This sequence joins TRBV29-1 and TRBJ1-1; D ambiguous. The V gene lost 8 bases and the J gene lost 5 bases, with 18 bases spanning the gap. The CDR3 covers 13 residues. Germline CDR1 is SQVTM and CDR2 is ANQGSEA. The CDR3 protein is CSSYDGRVTEAFF. The CDR3 bases are TGCAGCTCGTATGACGGACGGGTAACTGAAGCTTTCTTT.

This clone was recorded many times. This chain connects TRBV19 to TRBJ1-5; a possible D gene is TRBD1 (6 bases). Trimming removed 7 bases from V and 2 bases from J, with 15 bases in between. This CDR3 has 15 amino acids. Germline assignment: CDR1 LNHDA and CDR2 SQIVND (reference sequence). The CDR3 spells CASTRGGSGNQPQHF. The CDR3 bases are TGTGCCAGTACGCGGGGGGGCTCGGGCAATCAGCCCCAGCATTTT.

J is TRBJ2-3 and V is TRBV5-6; 7 bases align to TRBD2. Germline-derived CDR1 and CDR2 are SGHDT and YYEEEE. The V gene end was trimmed by 4 bases and the J gene end by 4 bases; junction bases not matched to a gene: 6. CDR3 length: 14 amino acids. This CDR3 reads CASSHKGLADTQYF. As DNA, the CDR3 is TGTGCCAGCAGCCATAAAGGACTAGCAGATACGCAGTATTTT. Using reference TRBV5-6 and TRBJ2-3 for the parts outside the CDR3, the full variable domain is DAGVTQSPTHLIKTRGQQVTLRCSPKSGHDTVSWYQQALGQGPQFIFQYYEEEERQRGNFPDRFSGHQFPNYSSELNVNALLLGDSALYLCASSHKGLADTQYFGPGTRLTVL.

V gene TRBV10-3 combines with J gene TRBJ2-3; D ambiguous. The length of the CDR3 is 16 residues. Trimming stripped 0 bases from V and 0 bases from J, with 10 bases between. The germline V gene has CDR1 ENHRY and CDR2 SYGVKD. The chain's CDR3 is CAISESPLGSTDTQYF. The CDR3 bases are TGTGCCATCAGTGAGTCGCCCCTCGGTAGCACAGATACGCAGTATTTT.

This sequence joins TRBV27 and TRBJ2-7; 8 bases agree with TRBD1. The trim removed 6 bases at V and 2 bases at J, leaving 9 bases unmatched. The CDR3 is made up of 15 amino acids. Per the germline V gene, CDR1 is MNHEY and CDR2 is SMNVEV (reference sequence). CDR3 in amino acids: CASSLGTGKTYEQYF. CDR3 in DNA: TGTGCCAGCAGCCTTGGGACAGGAAAAACCTACGAGCAGTACTTC.

The rearrangement links TRBV5-5 to TRBJ2-7; TRBD2 agrees at 8 bases. This CDR3 spans 15 amino acids. Germline CDR1 and CDR2: SGHKS and YYEKEE (reference sequence). V was clipped by 3 bases and J by 3 bases; unmatched bases: 8. The CDR3, as DNA: TGTGCCAGCAGCTCCCAGGAGCGGGGGATCTACGAGCAGTACTTC. It encodes CASSSQERGIYEQYF.

The table lists this clone with a few counts. J is TRBJ1-1 and V is TRBV10-3, with D uncertain. The V end lost 7 bases, the J end lost 7 bases, and 16 bases lay between the germline ends. The CDR3 length is 13 residues. From germline, CDR1 is ENHRY and CDR2 SYGVKD. As DNA, the CDR3 is TGTGCCATCACCGAGGAAGGGCCGGGTGAAGCTTTCTTT. Residues: CAITEEGPGEAFF.

This chain uses TRBV7-9 with TRBJ2-7; TRBD2 aligns across 7 bases. The V gene's germline CDR1 is SEHNR and CDR2 FQNEAQ (reference sequence). After removal of 1 base from V and 0 bases from J, the junction contained 3 bases not matched to a gene. The CDR3 has 15 amino acids. The CDR3 spells CASSLGPGGSYEQYF. CDR3 DNA: TGTGCCAGCAGCTTAGGGCCGGGGGGCTCCTACGAGCAGTACTTC.

The chain has TRBV5-6 and TRBJ2-3; 10 nucleotides align to TRBD2. This CDR3 has 16 amino acids. Trimming cost V 5 bases and J 5 bases; bases outside gene matches: 11. Germline V gene sequence: CDR1 SGHDT, CDR2 YYEEEE. The CDR3 is CASSRGLAGAGDTQYF. In nucleotides, the CDR3 is TGTGCCAGCAGTAGGGGGCTAGCGGGAGCGGGAGATACGCAGTATTTT.

The CDR3 coding sequence is TGTGCCAGCATCCGAGGGGGTGAAGAGACCCAGTACTTC. It yields the protein CASIRGGEETQYF. This sequence joins TRBV2 and TRBJ2-5; D may be TRBD1 (6 bases). Per the germline V gene, CDR1 is SNHLY and CDR2 is FYNNEI. CDR3 length: 13 amino acids. V shed 7 bases and J shed 3 bases, with 12 bases lying between them.

About this clone: Other DNA sequences in the sample encode the same CDR3. V is TRBV27 and J is TRBJ2-7; no clear D gene. This CDR3 is built from 14 residues. The germline V gene has CDR1 MNHEY and CDR2 SMNVEV (reference sequence). V dropped 0 bases and J dropped 1 base, with 7 bases sitting between them. For the CDR3, the DNA is TGTGCCAGCAGTTTATCGGGGTTTTCCTACGAGCAGTACTTC. It codes for CASSLSGFSYEQYF.

This chain joins TRBV10-3 and TRBJ2-1, with 14 bases aligning to TRBD2. Trimming at V came to 6 bases and at J to 6 bases, leaving 1 base not matched to a gene. The CDR3 extends over 14 amino acids. The germline gives CDR1 ENHRY, CDR2 SYGVKD. The CDR3, as DNA: TGTGCCATCAGGACTAGCGGGGGGGGCAATGAGCAGTTCTTC. This encodes CAIRTSGGGNEQFF.

For this clone: Other nucleotide sequences from this sample produce the same CDR3. This chain connects TRBV6-1 to TRBJ2-7, with 7 bases aligning to TRBD1. The CDR3 extends over 12 amino acids. Germline-derived CDR1 and CDR2 are MNHNS and SASEGT. The V and J ends lost 6 bases and 2 bases, in that order; junction bases with no gene match: 1. The CDR3, as DNA: TGTGCCAGCAGGGGACAGACCTACGAGCAGTACTTC. Translation gives CASRGQTYEQYF.

The chain recombines TRBV6-1 with TRBJ2-7, with D possibly TRBD1 on 6 matching bases. This CDR3 spans 14 amino acids. The germline V and J ends were trimmed by 5 bases and 1 base, with 12 bases remaining between them. Germline V gene lookup returns CDR1 MNHNS and CDR2 SASEGT. The CDR3 loop is CASSPGHGSYEQYF. The DNA for the CDR3 is TGTGCCAGCAGTCCGGGACATGGATCCTACGAGCAGTACTTC.